The rows below give T cell receptor beta chains drawn from one sample of a study of T cell changes during pregnancy in multiple sclerosis. Clones were read by immunoSEQ multiplex PCR, and TCRdb kept only the in-frame ones, dropping some. The table shows about 58,000 clones, with about 90% occurring only once. The input for sequencing was CD4+ T cells from peripheral blood mononuclear cells, taken after pregnancy. All receptors come from a female donor in good health, enrolled as a control in a pregnancy study. Each CDR3 is given with its conserved first and last residue. D genes are given only for firm matches. The listing skips clone size in some rows; elsewhere it reads once, few, many or a size class.

D	V	size	J	length	DNA	CDR3
.	TRBV2	once	TRBJ2-2	13	TGTGCCAGCAGTGGGACATCGGCCGGGGAGCTGTTTTTT	CASSGTSAGELFF
TRBD2	TRBV25-1	.	TRBJ2-7	15	TGTGCCAGCAGCGGGGGGGGACAAGCCTACTACGAGCAGTACTTC	CASSGGGQAYYEQYF
.	TRBV9	.	TRBJ2-5	15	TGTGCCAGCAGCGTAGTAGAGGGCCGACAAGAGACCCAGTACTTC	CASSVVEGRQETQYF
.	TRBV6-5	.	TRBJ2-7	16	TGTGCCAGCAGTTACTCTCCCTCGGGGGGCCGGCACGAGCAGTACTTC	CASSYSPSGGRHEQYF
TRBD1	TRBV6-5	.	TRBJ1-2	14	TGTGCCAGCAGTCTAGCAGGGGGCTACTATGGCTACACCTTC	CASSLAGGYYGYTF
TRBD1	TRBV14	.	TRBJ1-2	15	TGTGCCAGCAGCCGCTTGGACAGGCGAAACTATGGCTACACCTTC	CASSRLDRRNYGYTF
.	TRBV5-1	.	TRBJ2-7	13	TGCGCCAGCAGCCTTGCTCGGGGCTACGAGCAGTACTTC	CASSLARGYEQYF
.	TRBV6-5	.	TRBJ2-1	14	TGTGCCACCGCCCCTCCAGGCACCTACAATGAGCAGTTCTTC	CATAPPGTYNEQFF
.	TRBV7-8	once	TRBJ2-1	14	TGTGCCAGCACCCTGCCCGGGAGCCACAATGAGCAGTTCTTC	CASTLPGSHNEQFF
TRBD1	TRBV12-5	.	TRBJ2-2	15	TGTGCTAGTGGTCCCGGGACAGGAAACACCGGGGAGCTGTTTTTT	CASGPGTGNTGELFF
TRBD1	TRBV6-5	.	TRBJ1-2	15	TGTGCCAGCAGTTACTTAGGGGGCGTGGGTGATGGCTACACCTTC	CASSYLGGVGDGYTF
.	TRBV4-3	.	TRBJ2-1	13	TGCGCCAGCAGCCCGCGGACCTACAATGAGCAGTTCTTC	CASSPRTYNEQFF
TRBD2	TRBV7-9	.	TRBJ2-1	17	TGTGCCAGCAGCTGGTCGGCTAGCGGGGGGCGGGACAATGAGCAGTTCTTC	CASSWSASGGRDNEQFF
TRBD1	TRBV7-9	.	TRBJ1-4	14	TGTGCCAGCAGCGTAGGGACAGGTGGGGAAAAACTGTTTTTT	CASSVGTGGEKLFF
.	TRBV2	.	TRBJ1-6	15	TGTGCCAGCAGTGGGGGGCGACTCTATAATTCACCCCTCCACTTT	CASSGGRLYNSPLHF
.	TRBV5-5	.	TRBJ2-2	16	TGTGCCAGCAGCCTGGCCTCGGGGTCAATTGCCGGGGAGCTGTTTTTT	CASSLASGSIAGELFF
TRBD1	TRBV2	.	TRBJ2-3	15	TGTGCCAGCAGTGCACAGGGGGTTCTAGCAGATACGCAGTATTTT	CASSAQGVLADTQYF
.	TRBV5-5	.	TRBJ1-6	16	TGTGCCAGCAGCCCCCTCGGGAGAGCGGGGAATTCACCCCTCCACTTT	CASSPLGRAGNSPLHF
.	TRBV7-3	.	TRBJ2-3	13	TGTGCCAGCAGCTTCAAGGGGTCAGATACGCAGTATTTT	CASSFKGSDTQYF
.	TRBV18	.	TRBJ1-1	16	TGTGCCAGCTCACCACCGGGGGCGCAAAGGAACACTGAAGCTTTCTTT	CASSPPGAQRNTEAFF
TRBD1	TRBV6-1	once	TRBJ2-5	15	TGTGCCAGCAGACACGGGACAGTTGGGGTGGAGACCCAGTACTTC	CASRHGTVGVETQYF
TRBD1	TRBV7-9	.	TRBJ2-7	14	TGTGCCAGCACCCAGGGACAGGCCTCCTACGAGCAGTACTTC	CASTQGQASYEQYF